This T cell receptor beta chain originates from a study of post-analysis software for immune sequencing data (dated by TCRdb to between 2015 and 2017). At the level of the whole study: Recorded disease courses included relapsing-remitting, secondary progressive and progressive-relapsing multiple sclerosis, with some patients lacking subtype annotation. The patient repertoires were set against eleven to twelve previously published healthy control repertoires from donors whose ages ranged from about 6 to 26 years. A subset of samples was prepared in parallel using single-end sample barcoding, then pooled and co-amplified after Illumina adapter ligation. Broader findings and caveats from the paper: Several TRBV segments, including TRBV5-6, TRBV5-1 and TRBV20-1, were significantly more frequent in patients than controls. The control group was slightly older than the multiple sclerosis patient group. Compared with controls, multiple sclerosis patients had significantly lower normalized Chao1 diversity, a finding suggesting substantial peripheral T-cell clonal expansion. Strong co-clustering of samples prepared in the same batch was shown by direct clustering with F measure, prompting a batch-effect correction.

In regard to this clonotype: The antigen it binds to is not known. No per-base quality is available; no much larger clone lies one base away.

The CDR3 sequence holds 16 residues, the cysteine and phenylalanine included. The kept DNA is CDR3 alone, 48 bases in frame from the first base. The germline ends are 13 bases apart after V is trimmed by 3 bases and J by 0 bases. For CDR1 and CDR2, the germline V gene lists ENHRY and SYGVKD. Libraries were constructed by PCR. The sequencing machine was an Illumina HiSeq 2500. To reduce PCR and sequencing biases, unique molecular identifiers were incorporated into the TCR beta cDNA libraries. Every 1 to 10 million input T cells yielded some 500,000 cDNA molecules, meaning each molecule approximated one T cell. The patient libraries were prepared and sequenced with the same protocol used for the earlier healthy control dataset. Within a given batch, samples were prepared together, multiplexed and sequenced on the same HiSeq lane. Under the source paper's analysis protocol: Raw barcoded reads were processed with MIGEC, and single-read molecular identifier groups were discarded before consensus assembly and CDR3 extraction. Clonotype tables were post-analysed with VDJtools, normalizing diversity by down-sampling all datasets to the smallest sample size. To correct batch-related cross-sample contamination, repertoire overlap clustering matched CDR3 amino acid sequences but not nucleotide sequences. TCRdb reworked the public reads: Q25 trimming with fastp, MiXCR clone assembly, productive beta chains retained. Each record represents a unique CDR3 protein, reported with the most common genes and DNA among its rows. The V and J calls reflect TCRdb's pipeline rather than the authors' work. Counted in this sample were fewer than 550,000 distinct CDR3 sequences; less than 40% of them appeared once. The ten biggest clones cover around 6.1% of the sample.

To demonstrate the VDJtools post-analysis software, the study profiled TCR beta repertoires from the peripheral blood of 13 young patients with multiple sclerosis. The multiple sclerosis patients were children and adolescents between roughly 6 and 17 years of age. The sequence links TRBV10-3 to TRBJ2-3; there is no confident call for the D gene. The sequence derives from a girl between 2 and 17 years old with multiple sclerosis. Sample: blood. The encoded CDR3 is CAISDFEPHSTDTQYF. The nucleotide sequence is given as TGTGCCATCAGTGACTTCGAACCCCATAGCACAGATACGCAGTATTTT.